The subject of this entry is one T cell receptor (beta chain). This CDR3 comprises 15 residues. Germline V lookup: CDR1 SGHVS, CDR2 FQNEAQ. Trimming cost V 1 base and J 0 bases, with 10 bases left between them. The data are from a study of control samples from healthy donors and cancer patients. Libraries were prepared by immunoSEQ multiplex PCR; TCRdb keeps only in-frame clonotypes and omits some of them. In the table there are roughly 90,000 clones, more than 85% of which are singletons. Sequences were obtained from blood. The V call is TRBV7-8, the J call TRBJ2-7, with D possibly matching TRBD1 (5 bases). This TCR derives from a woman aged 30 to 39 in good health. The CDR3 spells CASSLVTGSSYEQYF. The CDR3 bases are TGTGCCAGCAGCTTAGTTACAGGCAGCTCCTACGAGCAGTACTTC. Filled out from reference TRBV7-8 and TRBJ2-7, the complete variable domain reads GAGVSQSPRYKVAKRGQDVALRCDPISGHVSLFWYQQALGQGPEFLTYFQNEAQLDKSGLPSDRFFAERPEGSVSTLKIQRTQQEDSAVYLCASSLVTGSSYEQYFGPGTRLTVT.